The present TCR beta chain was sequenced within a study of cytomegalovirus exposure and HLA in healthy donors. On the study more broadly: The platform used for the 120 or so validation repertoires matched that of the 650 to 750 first-cohort repertoires, a later analysis reported.

These donors were members of the approximately 110-subject validation cohort, a group separate from the approximately 670-subject first cohort. This clone has only one observation. The target antigen is unknown. General study results and limits: Some public TCRs appeared in many individuals, while most sequences were rare.

Sequencing was performed with immunoSEQ multiplex PCR; in TCRdb, only in-frame clones are kept and a portion is missing. Of tens of thousands of clones in the sample, around 95% were seen once. The CDR3 sequence is 12 residues long. In germline, CDR1 is SEHNR, CDR2 FQNEAQ (reference sequence). V was shortened by 8 bases and J by 5 bases, with 12 bases between the two germline ends. Input material: PBMCs. The J gene is TRBJ1-1, the V gene TRBV7-9; D remains unclear. The origin of this receptor is a young woman in good health and CMV-seropositive. The CDR3 loop reads CASGPGGTEAFF. CDR3 nucleotides: TGTGCCAGCGGACCTGGAGGTACTGAAGCTTTCTTT.